This TCR beta chain originates from a study of shared clonotypes between healthy human individuals. PBMC DNA, left unsorted, was sequenced on ten immunoSEQ deep assay plates. Only in-frame clones appear in the TCRdb table, and some are missing; sequencing was by immunoSEQ multiplex PCR. Seen here are about 460,000 clones, 77% observed once, and the top ten hold around 12%. V lost 8 bases and J lost 5; bases outside the gene matches: 8. This CDR3 is built from 13 residues. The germline CDR1 and CDR2 sequences are ENHRY and SYGVKD. Unsorted samples relied on about 100 million PBMCs, which served as the source of genomic DNA.

The sequence derives from a middle-aged woman in good health. Some clones in this sample may be carry-over from other donors' samples. Source material: PBMCs. This chain joins TRBV10-3 and TRBJ1-2; 7 bases are a match to TRBD1. As DNA, the CDR3 is TGTGCCATCCGCGAGGGACAGTTTTATGGCTACACCTTC. Residues: CAIREGQFYGYTF.